This is a list of T cell receptor beta chains from one sample in a study of blood T cell repertoires in COVID-19. The assay was immunoSEQ multiplex PCR, and TCRdb's table has in-frame clones only and misses some. This sample has about 140,000 clones, with around 81% found just once. Sequenced input: peripheral blood. These receptor sequences come from an older woman with active or convalescent COVID-19. Both conserved end residues are part of each CDR3. The order of the fields is D gene, J gene, V gene, clone size, CDR3 DNA, CDR3 protein. D genes are given only for firm matches. Not every row has a clone size; where given, it reads once, few, many or a size class.

>-|TRBJ1-4|TRBV7-2|-
TGTGCCAGCAGCACAACAGATAATGAAAAACTGTTTTTT
CASSTTDNEKLFF
>TRBD1|TRBJ2-2|TRBV24-1|-
TGTGCCACCAGTGACCCGGGGACAGGTGGAACCGGGGAGCTGTTTTTT
CATSDPGTGGTGELFF
>-|TRBJ2-3|TRBV19|-
TGTGCCAGTAGTCCGGCTATCGGAGAGGATACGCAGTATTTT
CASSPAIGEDTQYF
>-|TRBJ2-7|TRBV7-2|-
TGTGCCAGCAGCCCTGGGATCGGGAGTTACTACGAGCAGTACTTC
CASSPGIGSYYEQYF
>TRBD2|TRBJ2-2|TRBV9|-
TGTGCCAGCAGCGCTGACTCAGCGGGGCCAACCGGGGAGCTGTTTTTT
CASSADSAGPTGELFF
>-|TRBJ2-5|TRBV7-9|-
TGTGCCAGCAGCTTAGGGGCCGAGAGAGAGACCCAGTACTTC
CASSLGAERETQYF
>-|TRBJ1-1|TRBV10-3|-
TGTGCCATCAGTGAGATTCCGGGGACTGAAGCTTTCTTT
CAISEIPGTEAFF
>-|TRBJ2-1|TRBV5-8|-
TGTGCCAGCAGCTCCCTGGGCCCCTCGAATGAGCAGTTCTTC
CASSSLGPSNEQFF
>TRBD1|TRBJ2-5|TRBV27|-
TGTGCCAGCAGTGACAGGGCGGGCCAAGAGACCCAGTACTTC
CASSDRAGQETQYF
>TRBD2|TRBJ2-1|TRBV7-2|-
TGTGCCAGCAGCTCGCCGGGACTAGCGGGGGCGCGGGAGCAGTTCTTC
CASSSPGLAGAREQFF
>TRBD1|TRBJ2-5|TRBV6-2/TRBV6-3|-
TGTGCCAGCAGTACCACCGGGACAGGGGAGGAGACCCAGTACTTC
CASSTTGTGEETQYF
>-|TRBJ2-1|TRBV6-4|-
TGTGCCAGCCCCGCGGCGTCCGACAATGAGCAGTTCTTC
CASPAASDNEQFF
>-|TRBJ2-2|TRBV19|few
TGTGCCAGTAGTGTCACACCCACCGGGGAGCTGTTTTTT
CASSVTPTGELFF
>TRBD2|TRBJ2-1|TRBV27|-
TGTGCCAGCAGATCAAGCGGGAGTTGGGGCAATGAGCAGTTCTTC
CASRSSGSWGNEQFF
>-|TRBJ1-5|TRBV7-8|-
TGTGCCAGCAGCTTAGACACGGGAACTAATCAGCCCCAGCATTTT
CASSLDTGTNQPQHF
>-|TRBJ1-4|TRBV13|-
TGTGCCAGCAGCTCCAGGGGTCCGAATGAAAAACTGTTTTTT
CASSSRGPNEKLFF
>-|TRBJ1-1|TRBV5-1|-
TGCGCCAGCAGCTTGGCTCCGACAGGCATAGCCACTGAAGCTTTCTTT
CASSLAPTGIATEAFF
>-|TRBJ1-2|TRBV14|once
TGTGCCAGCAGCCGGCGGTCCTATGGCTACACCTTC
CASSRRSYGYTF